This TCR beta chain was obtained from a study of CD8+ T cells in alopecia areata. Study information: Those patients who were treated received oral tofacitinib, which was given at 5 to 10 mg twice daily for moderate-to-severe alopecia areata.

After isolation, RNA underwent reverse transcription to generate cDNA as the sequencing template. Profiling relied on immunoSEQ multiplex PCR, and the TCRdb table lists in-frame clones only, not all of them. Of about 160,000 clones in the sample, roughly 65% were seen once. The treatment denotes: oral pan-JAK inhibitor, 5-10 mg twice daily. Obtained from alopecia areata patients were lesional scalp punch biopsies along with peripheral blood. Trimming took 0 bases from V and 6 from J, leaving 15 bases between them. The CDR3 runs to 16 residues. Looked up from germline, CDR1 is MNHNS and CDR2 is SASEGT.

The chain links TRBV6-1 to TRBJ1-5, with a possible D match to TRBD1 (5 bases). Here the sequenced sample was CD4+ T cells sorted from blood, taken at week 4, from a patient treated with tofacitinib. The origin of this receptor is a human donor with alopecia areata. In DNA form, the CDR3 reads TGTGCCAGCAGTGAAGCGCTTCCCAGAAGGGGTCAGCCCCAGCATTTT. Translating it yields CASSEALPRRGQPQHF.